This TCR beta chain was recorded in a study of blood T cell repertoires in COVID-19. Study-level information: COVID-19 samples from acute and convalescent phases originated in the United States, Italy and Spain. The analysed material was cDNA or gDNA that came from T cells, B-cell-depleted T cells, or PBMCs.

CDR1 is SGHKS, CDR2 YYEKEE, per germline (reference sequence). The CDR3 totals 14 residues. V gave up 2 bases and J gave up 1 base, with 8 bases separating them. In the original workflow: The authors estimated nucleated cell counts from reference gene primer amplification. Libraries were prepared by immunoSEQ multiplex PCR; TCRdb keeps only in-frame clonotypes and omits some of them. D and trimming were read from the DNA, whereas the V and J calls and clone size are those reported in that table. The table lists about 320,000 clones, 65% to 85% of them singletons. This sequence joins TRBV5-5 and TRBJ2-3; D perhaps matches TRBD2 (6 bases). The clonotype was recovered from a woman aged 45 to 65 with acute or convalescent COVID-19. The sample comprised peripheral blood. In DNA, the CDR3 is TGTGCCAGCAGCTTTGGCGGGGGCACAGATACGCAGTATTTT. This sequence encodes CASSFGGGTDTQYF.